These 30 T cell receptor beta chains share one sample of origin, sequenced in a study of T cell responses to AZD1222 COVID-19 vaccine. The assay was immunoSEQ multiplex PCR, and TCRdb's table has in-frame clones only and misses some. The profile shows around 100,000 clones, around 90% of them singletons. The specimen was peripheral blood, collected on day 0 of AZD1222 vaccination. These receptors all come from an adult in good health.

The CDR3 nucleotides read TGTGCCAGCAGTTACGACAGGTTCTCTGGAAACACCATATATTTT. Its protein product is CASSYDRFSGNTIYF. The V call is TRBV6-6, the J call TRBJ1-3, with D possibly matching TRBD1 (6 bases). The CDR3 extends over 15 amino acids. Per germline, CDR1 MNHNY and CDR2 SVGAGI (reference sequence). V was cut by 2 bases and J by 0 bases, with 8 bases left in between.

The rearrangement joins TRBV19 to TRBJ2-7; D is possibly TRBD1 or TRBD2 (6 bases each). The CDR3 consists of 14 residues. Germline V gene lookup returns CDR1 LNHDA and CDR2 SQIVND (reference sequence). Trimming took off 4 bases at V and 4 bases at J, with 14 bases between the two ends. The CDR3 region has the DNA TGTGCCAGTAGTACGGGGGCCTTATCTTACGAGCAGTACTTC. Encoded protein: CASSTGALSYEQYF.

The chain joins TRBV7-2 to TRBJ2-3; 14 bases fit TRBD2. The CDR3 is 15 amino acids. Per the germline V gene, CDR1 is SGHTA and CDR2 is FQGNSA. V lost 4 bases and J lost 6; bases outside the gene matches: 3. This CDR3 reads CASSSTSGRGDTQYF. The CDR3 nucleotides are TGTGCCAGCAGCTCGACTAGCGGGAGGGGGGATACGCAGTATTTT.

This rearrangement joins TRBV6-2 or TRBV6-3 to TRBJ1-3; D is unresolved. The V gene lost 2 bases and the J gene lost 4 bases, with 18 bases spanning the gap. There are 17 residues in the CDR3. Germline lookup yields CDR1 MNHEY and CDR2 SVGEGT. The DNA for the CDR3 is TGTGCCAGCAGTTACCCGGCGGCCAACAATAGGGGAAACACCATATATTTT. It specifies CASSYPAANNRGNTIYF.

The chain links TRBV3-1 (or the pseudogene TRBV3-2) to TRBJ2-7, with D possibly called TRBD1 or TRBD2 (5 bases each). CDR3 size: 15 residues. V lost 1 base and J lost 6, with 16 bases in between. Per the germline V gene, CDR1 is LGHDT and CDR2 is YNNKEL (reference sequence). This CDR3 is CASSQVEGPRGEQYF. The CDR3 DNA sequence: TGTGCCAGCAGCCAAGTCGAGGGGCCCCGCGGCGAGCAGTACTTC.

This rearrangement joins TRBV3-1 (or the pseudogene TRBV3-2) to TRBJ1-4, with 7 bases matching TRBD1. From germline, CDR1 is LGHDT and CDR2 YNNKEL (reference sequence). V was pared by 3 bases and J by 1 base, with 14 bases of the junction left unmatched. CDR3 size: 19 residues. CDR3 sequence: CASSQDGQEPKKTNEKLFF. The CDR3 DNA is TGTGCCAGCAGCCAGGACGGACAGGAGCCGAAGAAAACTAATGAAAAACTGTTTTTT.

CDR3: CAVSRDLSGNTIYF. CDR3 coding DNA: TGTGCTGTCTCTCGGGACCTCTCTGGAAACACCATATATTTT. The chain combines TRBV4-2 with TRBJ1-3; D is perhaps TRBD1 (5 bases). This CDR3 has 14 residues. Germline CDR1 and CDR2: LGHNA and YNFKEQ.

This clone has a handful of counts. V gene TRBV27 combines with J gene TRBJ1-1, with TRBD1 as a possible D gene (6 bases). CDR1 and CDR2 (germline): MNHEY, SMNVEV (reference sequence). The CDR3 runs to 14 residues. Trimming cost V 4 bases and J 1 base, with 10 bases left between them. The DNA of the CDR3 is TGTGCCAGCAGTTCGTGGACAGCGAACACTGAAGCTTTCTTT. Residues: CASSSWTANTEAFF.

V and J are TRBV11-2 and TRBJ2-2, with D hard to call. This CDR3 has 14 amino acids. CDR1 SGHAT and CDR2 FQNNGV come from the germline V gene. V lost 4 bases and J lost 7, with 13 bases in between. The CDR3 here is CASSSAIGVGELFF. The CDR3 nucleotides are TGTGCCAGCAGCTCGGCGATAGGTGTCGGGGAGCTGTTTTTT.

The CDR3 sequence: CASSLEASSSYEQYF. For the CDR3, the DNA is TGCGCCAGCAGCTTGGAAGCATCAAGCTCCTACGAGCAGTACTTC. J is TRBJ2-7 and V is TRBV5-1; no definite D call. The V gene lost 0 bases and the J gene lost 0 bases, with 10 bases spanning the gap. This CDR3 spans 15 amino acids. Germline CDR1 SGHRS, CDR2 YFSETQ.

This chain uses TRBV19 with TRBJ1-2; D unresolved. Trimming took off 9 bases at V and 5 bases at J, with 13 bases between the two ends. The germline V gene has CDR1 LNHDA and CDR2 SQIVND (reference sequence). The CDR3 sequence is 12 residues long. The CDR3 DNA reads TGTGCCAGCCGTGATTGGCGGTATGGCTACACCTTC. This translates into CASRDWRYGYTF.

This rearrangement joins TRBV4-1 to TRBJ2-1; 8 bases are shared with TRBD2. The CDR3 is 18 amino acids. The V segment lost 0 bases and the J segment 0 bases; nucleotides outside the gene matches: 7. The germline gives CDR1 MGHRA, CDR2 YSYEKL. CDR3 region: CASSQDGGRSSSYNEQFF. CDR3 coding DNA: TGCGCCAGCAGCCAAGATGGCGGGAGGAGCAGCTCCTACAATGAGCAGTTCTTC.

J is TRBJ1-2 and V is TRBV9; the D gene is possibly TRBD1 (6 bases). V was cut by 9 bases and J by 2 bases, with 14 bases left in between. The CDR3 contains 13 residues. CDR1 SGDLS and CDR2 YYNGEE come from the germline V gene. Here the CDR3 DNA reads TGTGCCACCCTAGGACAGCCAAACTATGGCTACACCTTC. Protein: CATLGQPNYGYTF. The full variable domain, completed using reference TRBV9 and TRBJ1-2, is DSGVTQTPKHLITATGQRVTLRCSPRSGDLSVYWYQQSLDQGLQFLIQYYNGEERAKGNILERFSAQQFPDLHSELNLSSLELGDSALYFCATLGQPNYGYTFGSGTRLTVV.

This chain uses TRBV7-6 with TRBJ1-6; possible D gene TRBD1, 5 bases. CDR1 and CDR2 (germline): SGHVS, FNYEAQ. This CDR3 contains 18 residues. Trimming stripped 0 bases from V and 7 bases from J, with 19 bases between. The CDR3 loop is CASSLAAGTEGYNSPLHF. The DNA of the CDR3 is TGTGCCAGCAGCTTAGCGGCCGGGACGGAGGGGTACAATTCACCCCTCCACTTT.

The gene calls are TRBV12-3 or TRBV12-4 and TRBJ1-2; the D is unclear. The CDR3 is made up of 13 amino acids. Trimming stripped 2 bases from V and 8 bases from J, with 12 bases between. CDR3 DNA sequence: TGTGCCAGCAGTTTACAGACCCTTCGGGGCTACACCTTC. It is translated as CASSLQTLRGYTF.

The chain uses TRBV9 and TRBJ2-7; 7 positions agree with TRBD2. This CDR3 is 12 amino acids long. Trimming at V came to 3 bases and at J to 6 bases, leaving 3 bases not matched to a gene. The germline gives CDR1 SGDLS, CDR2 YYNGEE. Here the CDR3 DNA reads TGTGCCAGCAGCGAGTGGGGGGGCGAGCAGTACTTC. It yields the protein CASSEWGGEQYF.

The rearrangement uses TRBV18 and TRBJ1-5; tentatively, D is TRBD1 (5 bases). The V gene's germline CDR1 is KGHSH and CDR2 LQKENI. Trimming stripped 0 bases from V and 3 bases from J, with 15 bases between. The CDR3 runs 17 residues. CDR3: CASSPPRGGGNNQPQHF. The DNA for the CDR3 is TGTGCCAGCTCACCACCCCGCGGCGGGGGAAACAATCAGCCCCAGCATTTT.

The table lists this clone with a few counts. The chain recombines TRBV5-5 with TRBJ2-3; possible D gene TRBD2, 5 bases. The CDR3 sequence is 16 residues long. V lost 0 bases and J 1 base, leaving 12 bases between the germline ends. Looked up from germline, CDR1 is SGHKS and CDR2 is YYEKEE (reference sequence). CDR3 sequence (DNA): TGTGCCAGCAGCTTGGATCCGGGAAGAGGCACAGATACGCAGTATTTT. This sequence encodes CASSLDPGRGTDTQYF.

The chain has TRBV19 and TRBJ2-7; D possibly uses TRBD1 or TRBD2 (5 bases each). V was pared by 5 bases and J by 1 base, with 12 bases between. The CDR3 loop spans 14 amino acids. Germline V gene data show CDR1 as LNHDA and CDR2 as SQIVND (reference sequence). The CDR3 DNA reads TGTGCCAGTAGTTGGGACCGGGAATCCTACGAGCAGTACTTC. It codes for CASSWDRESYEQYF. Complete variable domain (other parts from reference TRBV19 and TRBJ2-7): DGGITQSPKYLFRKEGQNVTLSCEQNLNHDAMYWYRQDPGQGLRLIYYSQIVNDFQKGDIAEGYSVSREKKESFPLTVTSAQKNPTAFYLCASSWDRESYEQYFGPGTRLTVT.

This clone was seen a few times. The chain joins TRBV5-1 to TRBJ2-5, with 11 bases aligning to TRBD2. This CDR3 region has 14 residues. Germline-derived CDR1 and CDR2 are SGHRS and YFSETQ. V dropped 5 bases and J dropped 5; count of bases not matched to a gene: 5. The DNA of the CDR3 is TGCGCCAGCAGTCTAGCGGGGGGCAGGGAGACCCAGTACTTC. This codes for CASSLAGGRETQYF.

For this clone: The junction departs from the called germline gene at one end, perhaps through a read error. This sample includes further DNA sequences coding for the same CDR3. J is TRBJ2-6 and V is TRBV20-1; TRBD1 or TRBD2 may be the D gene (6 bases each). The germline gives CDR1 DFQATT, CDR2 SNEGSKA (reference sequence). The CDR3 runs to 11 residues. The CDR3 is CSASGANVLTF. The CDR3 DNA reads TGCAGTGCCTCGGGGGCCAATGTCCTGACTTTC.

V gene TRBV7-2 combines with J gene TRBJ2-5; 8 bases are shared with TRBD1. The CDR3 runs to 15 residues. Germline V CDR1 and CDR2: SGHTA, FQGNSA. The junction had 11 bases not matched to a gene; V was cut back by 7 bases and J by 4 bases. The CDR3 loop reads CASTVQGAPLETQYF. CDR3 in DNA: TGTGCCAGCACCGTTCAGGGGGCCCCCCTAGAGACCCAGTACTTC.

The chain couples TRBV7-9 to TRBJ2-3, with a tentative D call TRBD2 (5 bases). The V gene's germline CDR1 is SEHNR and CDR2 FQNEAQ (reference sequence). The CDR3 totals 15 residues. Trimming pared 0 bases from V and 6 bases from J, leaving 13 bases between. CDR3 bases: TGTGCCAGCAGCTTAGCGGTTCGTCGAGGGGATACGCAGTATTTT. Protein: CASSLAVRRGDTQYF.

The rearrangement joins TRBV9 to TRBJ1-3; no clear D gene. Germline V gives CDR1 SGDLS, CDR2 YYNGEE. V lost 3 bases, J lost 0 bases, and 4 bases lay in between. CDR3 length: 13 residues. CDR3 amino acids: CASSGLSGNTIYF. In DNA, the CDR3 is TGTGCCAGCAGCGGACTCTCTGGAAACACCATATATTTT.

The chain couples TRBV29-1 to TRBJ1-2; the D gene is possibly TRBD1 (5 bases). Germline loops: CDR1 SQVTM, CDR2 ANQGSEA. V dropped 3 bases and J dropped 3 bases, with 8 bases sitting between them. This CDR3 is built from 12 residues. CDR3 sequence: CSVEGGDYGYTF. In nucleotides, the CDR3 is TGCAGCGTTGAGGGAGGGGACTATGGCTACACCTTC.

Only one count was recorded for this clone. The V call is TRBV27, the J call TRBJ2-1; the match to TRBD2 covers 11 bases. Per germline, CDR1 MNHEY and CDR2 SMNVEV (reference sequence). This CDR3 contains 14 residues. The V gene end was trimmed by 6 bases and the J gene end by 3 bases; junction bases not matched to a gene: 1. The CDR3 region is CASRGLAVYNEQFF. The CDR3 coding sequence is TGTGCCAGCAGGGGACTAGCGGTCTACAATGAGCAGTTCTTC.

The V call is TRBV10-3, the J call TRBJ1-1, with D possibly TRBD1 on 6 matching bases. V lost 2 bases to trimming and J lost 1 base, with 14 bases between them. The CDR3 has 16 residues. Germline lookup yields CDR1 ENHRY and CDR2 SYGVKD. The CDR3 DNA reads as TGTGCCATCAGTGAGGTACAGGGCTCTCAGAACACTGAAGCTTTCTTT. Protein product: CAISEVQGSQNTEAFF.

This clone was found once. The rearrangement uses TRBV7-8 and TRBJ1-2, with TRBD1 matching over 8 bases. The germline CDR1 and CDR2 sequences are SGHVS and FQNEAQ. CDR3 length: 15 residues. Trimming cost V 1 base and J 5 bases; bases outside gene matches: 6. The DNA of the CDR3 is TGTGCCAGCAGCTTAGAAGTTCGACAGGGGTATGGCTACACCTTC. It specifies CASSLEVRQGYGYTF.

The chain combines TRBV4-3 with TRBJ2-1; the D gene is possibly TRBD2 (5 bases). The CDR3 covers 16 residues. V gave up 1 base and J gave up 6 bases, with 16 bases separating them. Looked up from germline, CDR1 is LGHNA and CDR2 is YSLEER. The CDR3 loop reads CASSQVPADYRNEQFF. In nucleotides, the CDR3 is TGCGCCAGCAGCCAAGTTCCAGCCGACTACCGCAATGAGCAGTTCTTC.

CDR3 sequence: CASSLNIGGDNSPLHF. The CDR3 DNA follows: TGTGCCAGCAGCTTAAATATTGGGGGTGATAATTCACCCCTCCACTTT. The chain employs TRBV7-2 and TRBJ1-6; the D gene is possibly TRBD1 (5 bases). This CDR3 contains 16 residues. Trimming pared 2 bases from V and 5 bases from J, leaving 13 bases between. Germline CDR1 is SGHTA and CDR2 is FQGNSA.